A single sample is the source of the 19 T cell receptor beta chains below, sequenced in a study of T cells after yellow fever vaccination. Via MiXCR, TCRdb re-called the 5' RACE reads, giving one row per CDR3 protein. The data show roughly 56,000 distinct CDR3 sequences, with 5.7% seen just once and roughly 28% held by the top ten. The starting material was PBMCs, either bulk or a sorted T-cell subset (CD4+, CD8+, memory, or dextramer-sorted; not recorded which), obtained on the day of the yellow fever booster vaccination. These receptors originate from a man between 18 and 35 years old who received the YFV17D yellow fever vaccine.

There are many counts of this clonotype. CDR3 loop: CASSQGAGTGELFF. The CDR3 DNA follows: TGTGCCAGCAGCCAGGGGGCGGGCACCGGGGAGCTGTTTTTT. This chain links TRBV7-3 with TRBJ2-2, with 8 bases fitting TRBD1. V was clipped by 5 bases and J by 4 bases; unmatched bases: 3. Looked up from germline, CDR1 is SGHTA and CDR2 is FQGTGA. The CDR3 is 14 residues long.

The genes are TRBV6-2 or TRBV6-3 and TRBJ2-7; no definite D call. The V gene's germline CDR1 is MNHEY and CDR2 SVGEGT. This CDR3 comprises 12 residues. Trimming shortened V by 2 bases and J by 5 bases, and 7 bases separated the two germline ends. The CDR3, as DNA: TGTGCCAGCAGTTACAGCACCCACGAGCAGTACGTC. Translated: CASSYSTHEQYV.

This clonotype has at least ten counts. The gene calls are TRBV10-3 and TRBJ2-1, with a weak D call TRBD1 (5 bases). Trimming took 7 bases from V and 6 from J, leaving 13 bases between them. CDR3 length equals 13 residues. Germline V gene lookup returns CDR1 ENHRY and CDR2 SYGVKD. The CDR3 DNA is TGTGCCATCACTGCAGGGCTAGTCAATGAGCAGTTCTTC. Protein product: CAITAGLVNEQFF.

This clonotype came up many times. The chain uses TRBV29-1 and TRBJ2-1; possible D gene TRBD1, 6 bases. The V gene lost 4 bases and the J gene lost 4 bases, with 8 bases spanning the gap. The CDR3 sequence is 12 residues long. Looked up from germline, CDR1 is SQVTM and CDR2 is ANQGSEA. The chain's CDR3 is CSVGRGYNEQFF. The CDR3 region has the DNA TGCAGCGTTGGTAGGGGGTACAATGAGCAGTTCTTC.

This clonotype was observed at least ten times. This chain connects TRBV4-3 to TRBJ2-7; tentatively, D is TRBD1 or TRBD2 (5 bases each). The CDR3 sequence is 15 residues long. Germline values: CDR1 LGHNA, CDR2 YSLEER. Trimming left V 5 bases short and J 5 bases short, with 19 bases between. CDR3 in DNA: TGCGCCAGCAGCACCTTGGGGACGTCGGCTGACGAGCAGTACTTC. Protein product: CASSTLGTSADEQYF.

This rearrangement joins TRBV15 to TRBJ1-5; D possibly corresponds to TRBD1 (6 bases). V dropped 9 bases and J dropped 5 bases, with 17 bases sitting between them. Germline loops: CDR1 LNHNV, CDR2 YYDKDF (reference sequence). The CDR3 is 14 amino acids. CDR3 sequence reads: CATGDVGADQPQHF. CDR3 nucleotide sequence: TGTGCCACAGGGGATGTGGGGGCCGATCAGCCCCAGCATTTT.

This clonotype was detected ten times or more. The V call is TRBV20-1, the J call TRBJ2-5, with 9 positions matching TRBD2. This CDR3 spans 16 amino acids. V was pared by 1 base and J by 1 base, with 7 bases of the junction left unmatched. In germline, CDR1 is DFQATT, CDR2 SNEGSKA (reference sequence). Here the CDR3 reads CSARGGLAGSQETQYF. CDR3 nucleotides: TGCAGTGCTAGAGGGGGGCTAGCGGGGAGCCAAGAGACCCAGTACTTC.

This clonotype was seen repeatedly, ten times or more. The DNA of the CDR3 is TGTGCCAGCAGCCAAGATCTCAGGGGCGGCTACACCTTC. Translation gives CASSQDLRGGYTF. The J gene is TRBJ1-2, the V gene TRBV4-2, with a possible D match to TRBD1 (6 bases). CDR1 is LGHNA, CDR2 YNFKEQ, per germline. Trimming took 0 bases from V and 8 from J, leaving 10 bases between them. This CDR3 contains 13 residues.

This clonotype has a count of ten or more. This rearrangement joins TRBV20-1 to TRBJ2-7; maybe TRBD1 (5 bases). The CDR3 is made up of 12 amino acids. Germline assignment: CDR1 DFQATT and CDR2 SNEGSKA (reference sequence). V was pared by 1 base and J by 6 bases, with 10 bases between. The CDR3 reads CSARGTTPEQYF. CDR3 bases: TGCAGTGCTAGAGGGACAACTCCCGAGCAGTACTTC.

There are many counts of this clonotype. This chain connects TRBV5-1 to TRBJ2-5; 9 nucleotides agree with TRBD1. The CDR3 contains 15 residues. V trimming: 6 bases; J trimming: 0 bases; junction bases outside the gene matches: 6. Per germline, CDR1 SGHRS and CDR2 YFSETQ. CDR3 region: CASTRDREYQETQYF. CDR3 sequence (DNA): TGCGCCAGCACCCGGGACAGGGAATACCAAGAGACCCAGTACTTC.

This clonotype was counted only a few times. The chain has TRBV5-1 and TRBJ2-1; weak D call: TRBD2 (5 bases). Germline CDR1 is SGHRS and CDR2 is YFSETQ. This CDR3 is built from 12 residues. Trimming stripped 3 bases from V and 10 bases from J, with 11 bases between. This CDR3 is CASSYGVQEQFF. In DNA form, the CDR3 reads TGCGCCAGCAGCTACGGGGTCCAGGAGCAGTTCTTC.

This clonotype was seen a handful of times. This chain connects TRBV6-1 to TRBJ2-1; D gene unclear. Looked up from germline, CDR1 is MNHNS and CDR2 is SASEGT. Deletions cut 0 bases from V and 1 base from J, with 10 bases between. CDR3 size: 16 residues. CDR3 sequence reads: CASSEALFESYNEQFF. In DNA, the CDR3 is TGTGCCAGCAGTGAAGCGTTGTTCGAATCCTACAATGAGCAGTTCTTC.

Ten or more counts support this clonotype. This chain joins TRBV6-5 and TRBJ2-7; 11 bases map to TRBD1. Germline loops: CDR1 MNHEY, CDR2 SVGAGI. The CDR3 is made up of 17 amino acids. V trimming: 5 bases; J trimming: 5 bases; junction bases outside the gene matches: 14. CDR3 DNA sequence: TGTGCCAGCAGTCGACGAACGGCTGGACAGGGGGCGGACGAGCAGTACTTC. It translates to CASSRRTAGQGADEQYF.

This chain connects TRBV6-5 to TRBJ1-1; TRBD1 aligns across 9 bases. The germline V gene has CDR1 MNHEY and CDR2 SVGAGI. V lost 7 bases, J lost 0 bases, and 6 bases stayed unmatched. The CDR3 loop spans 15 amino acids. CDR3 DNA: TGTGCCAGCACCGGGACAGGGCTCATGAACACTGAAGCTTTCTTT. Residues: CASTGTGLMNTEAFF.

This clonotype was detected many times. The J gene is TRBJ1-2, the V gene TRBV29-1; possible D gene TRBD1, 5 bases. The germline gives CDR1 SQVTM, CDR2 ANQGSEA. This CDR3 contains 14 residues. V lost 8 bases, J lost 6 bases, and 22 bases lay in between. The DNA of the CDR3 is TGCAGCACCCCAGGGCGGGCCGCGTTTGATGGCTACACCTTC. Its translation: CSTPGRAAFDGYTF.

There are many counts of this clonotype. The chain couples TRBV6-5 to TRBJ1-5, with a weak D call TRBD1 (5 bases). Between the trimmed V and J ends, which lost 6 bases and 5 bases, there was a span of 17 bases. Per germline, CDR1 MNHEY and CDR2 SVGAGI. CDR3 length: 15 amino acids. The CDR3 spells CASSYSARGDQPQHF. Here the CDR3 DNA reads TGTGCCAGCAGCTATTCCGCACGGGGGGATCAGCCCCAGCATTTT.

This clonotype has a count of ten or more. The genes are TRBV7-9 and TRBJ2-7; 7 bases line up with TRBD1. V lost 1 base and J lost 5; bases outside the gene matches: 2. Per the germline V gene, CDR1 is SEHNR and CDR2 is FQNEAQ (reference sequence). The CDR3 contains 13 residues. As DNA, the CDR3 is TGTGCCAGCAGCTTAGGACAGGGACACGAGCAGTACGTC. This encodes CASSLGQGHEQYV.

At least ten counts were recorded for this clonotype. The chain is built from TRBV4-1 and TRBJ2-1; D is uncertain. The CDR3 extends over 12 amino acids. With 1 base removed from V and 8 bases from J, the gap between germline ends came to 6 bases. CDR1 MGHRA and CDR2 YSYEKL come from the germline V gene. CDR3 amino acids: CASSQAGHEQFF. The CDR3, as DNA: TGCGCCAGCAGCCAAGCAGGTCATGAGCAGTTCTTC.

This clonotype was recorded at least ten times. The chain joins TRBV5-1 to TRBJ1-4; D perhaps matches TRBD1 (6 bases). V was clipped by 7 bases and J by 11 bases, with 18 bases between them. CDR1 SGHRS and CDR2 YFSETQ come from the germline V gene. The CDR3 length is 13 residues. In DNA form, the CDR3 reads TGCGCCAGCGCCTGGGGGCAAACCGGGAAACTGTTTTTT. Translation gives CASAWGQTGKLFF.